This T cell receptor (beta chain) was retrieved from a study of blood T cell repertoires in COVID-19. About the study: T cells, B-cell-depleted T cells, or PBMCs provided the cDNA or gDNA that served as material.

The study recruited people aged roughly 18 to 95 years across roughly 25 US areas. Authors' methods: Cell counts per sample came from amplifying reference gene primers. TCRdb's table, derived via immunoSEQ multiplex PCR, lists solely in-frame clones and lacks some. V, J and clone size reflect that table, while D and trimming were determined from the DNA. The table has some 200,000 clones, 80% seen once; the top ten hold 7.4%. This CDR3 region has 13 residues. CDR1 GTSNPN and CDR2 SVGIG come from the germline V gene (reference sequence). The junction had 3 bases not matched to a gene; V was cut back by 5 bases and J by 5 bases. This clone was seen a single time.

The receptor comes from a woman in her thirties or forties with acute COVID-19. The sequenced sample was PBMCs or T cells enriched from blood (not recorded which). The chain joins TRBV30 to TRBJ2-5; 12 positions match TRBD1. DNA of the CDR3: TGTGCCTGGGGGACAGGGGGCATGGAGACCCAGTACTTC. Protein: CAWGTGGMETQYF.